The subject of this entry is one TCR delta chain. These data originate in a study of gamma-delta T cells after stem cell transplantation. TCRdb called clones anew from the RT-PCR reads with CATT. Of 2,800 or so delta-chain clones in the sample, about 5% were seen once. The CDR3 contains 23 residues. Between the trimmed V and J ends, which lost 0 bases and 1 base, there was a span of 33 bases. CDR1 is TSWWSYY, CDR2 QGS, per germline. The sequenced sample was gamma-delta T cells. The chain links TRDV1 to TRDJ1, with D maybe TRDD3 (6 bases). This receptor was obtained from a human donor. It is not recorded whose cells these are; they may come from a transplant donor. The CDR3 spells CALGELKVGGALLGRMVTDKLIF. The CDR3 DNA follows: TGTGCTCTTGGGGAACTAAAGGTCGGAGGGGCTTTACTGGGTAGGATGGTCACCGATAAACTCATCTTT.